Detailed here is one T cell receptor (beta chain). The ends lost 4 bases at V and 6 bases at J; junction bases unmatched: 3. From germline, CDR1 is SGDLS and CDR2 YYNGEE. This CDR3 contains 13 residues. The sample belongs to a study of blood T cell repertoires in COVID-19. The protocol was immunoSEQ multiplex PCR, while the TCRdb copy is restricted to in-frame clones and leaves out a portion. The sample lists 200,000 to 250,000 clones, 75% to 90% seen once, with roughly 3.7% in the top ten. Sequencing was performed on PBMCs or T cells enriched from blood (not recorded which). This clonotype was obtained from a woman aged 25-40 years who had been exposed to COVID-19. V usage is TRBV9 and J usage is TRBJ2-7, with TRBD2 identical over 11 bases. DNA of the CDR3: TGTGCCAGCAGCACTAGCGGGAGCAGCGAGCAGTACTTC. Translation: CASSTSGSSEQYF.